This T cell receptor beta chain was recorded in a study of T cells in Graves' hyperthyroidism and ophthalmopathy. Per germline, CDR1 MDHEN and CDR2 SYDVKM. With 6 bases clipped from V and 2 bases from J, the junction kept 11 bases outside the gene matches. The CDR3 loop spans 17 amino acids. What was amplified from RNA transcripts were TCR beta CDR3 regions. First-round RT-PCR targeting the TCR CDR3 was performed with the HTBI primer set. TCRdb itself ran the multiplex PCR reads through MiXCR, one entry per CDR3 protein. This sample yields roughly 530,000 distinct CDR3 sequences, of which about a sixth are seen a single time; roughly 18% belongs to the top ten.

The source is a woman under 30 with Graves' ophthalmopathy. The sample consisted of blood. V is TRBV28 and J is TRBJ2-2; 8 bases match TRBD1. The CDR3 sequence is CASRSPPTGGNTGELFF. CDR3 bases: TGTGCCAGCAGGTCACCCCCCACAGGGGGAAACACCGGGGAGCTGTTTTTT.